This T cell receptor (beta chain) comes out of a study of blood T cell repertoires in COVID-19. Produced via immunoSEQ multiplex PCR; TCRdb's table is partial and in-frame only. The sample shows some 270,000 clones, around 82% of them seen only once. V was clipped by 5 bases and J by 4 bases; unmatched bases: 7. Looked up from germline, CDR1 is SGHVS and CDR2 is FQNEAQ. This CDR3 is 15 amino acids long. The sequence derives from a person between 65 and 80 years old with COVID-19, enrolled during active disease. The chain links TRBV7-8 to TRBJ1-4; 7 nucleotides agree with TRBD1. Sequencing input: peripheral blood. CDR3: CASSRGTVGNEKLFF. The CDR3 bases are TGTGCCAGCAGCCGTGGGACAGTGGGTAATGAAAAACTGTTTTTT.